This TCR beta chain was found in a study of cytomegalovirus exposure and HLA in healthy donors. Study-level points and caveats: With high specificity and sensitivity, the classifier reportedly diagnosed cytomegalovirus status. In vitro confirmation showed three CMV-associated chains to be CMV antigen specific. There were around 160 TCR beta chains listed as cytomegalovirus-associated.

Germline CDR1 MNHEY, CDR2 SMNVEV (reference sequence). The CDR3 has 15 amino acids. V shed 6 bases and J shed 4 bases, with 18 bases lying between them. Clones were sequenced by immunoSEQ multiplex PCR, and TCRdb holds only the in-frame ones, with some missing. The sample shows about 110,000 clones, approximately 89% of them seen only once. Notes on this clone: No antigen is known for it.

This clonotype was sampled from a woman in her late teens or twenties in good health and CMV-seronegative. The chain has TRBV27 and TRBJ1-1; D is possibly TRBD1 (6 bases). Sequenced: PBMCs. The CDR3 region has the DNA TGTGCCAGCAGAAAGGAGGGGGGGCCGGGCACTGAAGCTTTCTTT. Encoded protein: CASRKEGGPGTEAFF.